This entry lists 5 T cell receptor beta chains sequenced from one sample in a study of T cells in women clearing cervical HPV infection. TCRdb's table, derived via immunoSEQ multiplex PCR, lists solely in-frame clones and lacks some. The sample table includes tens of thousands of clones. Source material: blood buffy coat. Receptors originate from a woman aged 18-70 years with a cervical HPV16 infection that either progressed to CIN3+ or cleared (not recorded which).

A word on this clone: The read ends 3 residues before the CDR3 terminus; that terminus is restored from the germline J gene. The chain is built from TRBV20-1 and TRBJ2-4; 7 bases align to TRBD2. The germline V gene has CDR1 DFQATT and CDR2 SNEGSKA (reference sequence). The CDR3 covers 15 residues. The CDR3 loop reads CSARDPGSGVGIQYF. The sequenced CDR3 bases are TGCAGTGCTAGAGACCCCGGAAGCGGGGTTGGGATT.

As for this clone: The CDR3 extends 3 residues past the end of the read, so its final part is completed from the germline J gene. This sample also contains other DNA sequences that code for the same CDR3. V gene TRBV19 combines with J gene TRBJ1-3; D is perhaps TRBD1 (5 bases). Germline loops: CDR1 LNHDA, CDR2 SQIVND (reference sequence). Trimming shortened V by 3 bases and J by 0 bases, and 9 bases separated the two germline ends. The CDR3 runs to 15 residues. The CDR3 loop is CASSMTVSSGNTIYF. CDR3 bases read: TGTGCCAGTAGTATGACAGTCAGCTCTGGAAACACC.

To note about this clone: Read sequence stops 3 residues before the CDR3 end, and the germline J gene provides the missing end. The gene calls are TRBV6-1 and TRBJ1-2, with D uncertain. CDR3 length equals 13 residues. V dropped 4 bases and J dropped 2 bases, with 8 bases sitting between them. The germline V gene has CDR1 MNHNS and CDR2 SASEGT. CDR3 amino acids: CASSGPGNYGYTF. The sequenced part of the CDR3 DNA is TGTGCCAGCAGTGGCCCTGGCAACTATGGC.

Comments on this clone: The read finishes 3 residues shy of the CDR3 end, and the germline J gene is used to complete it. This chain connects TRBV5-1 to TRBJ2-2; D is ambiguous. The V gene's germline CDR1 is SGHRS and CDR2 YFSETQ. Deletions cut 9 bases from V and 1 base from J, with 13 bases between. The CDR3 spans 14 residues. CDR3 bases read: TGCGCCACCACAATCGCAGGGAACACCGGGGAG. Translated: CATTIAGNTGE. The entire CDR3 sequence reads CATTIAGNTGELFF.

A remark on this clone: The read ends 3 residues early relative to the CDR3; the germline J gene fills the gap. The J gene is TRBJ1-1, the V gene TRBV19; 8 bases align to TRBD1. The junction had 13 bases not matched to a gene; V was cut back by 4 bases and J by 3 bases. This CDR3 is built from 17 residues. Germline CDR1 LNHDA, CDR2 SQIVND (reference sequence). The part of the CDR3 DNA that was read is TGTGCCAGTAGTAAAGACAGGGGAGGGTGGTATGACACTGAA. Translating it yields CASSKDRGGWYDTE. The CDR3, in full, reads CASSKDRGGWYDTEAFF.